This TCR beta chain was captured in a study of shared clonotypes between healthy human individuals. Measured with immunoSEQ multiplex PCR; TCRdb has only the in-frame clones, and not every one. The sample records about 2 million clones, about 95% being singletons. CDR1 SGHRS and CDR2 YFSETQ come from the germline V gene. CDR3 length: 16 residues. The V gene lost 3 bases and the J gene lost 4 bases, with 16 bases spanning the gap. CD45RO-negative, CCR7-positively selected cells formed the naive CD8 fraction, excluding terminally differentiated effector memory CD45RA+ cells. The sequence was collected from a man in his late teens or twenties in good health. J is TRBJ2-2 and V is TRBV5-1; possibly TRBD1 for D (5 bases). The specimen sequenced was naive CD8+ T cells sorted from blood. CDR3 DNA: TGCGCCAGCAGCTACCCTATCGACAGATTCACCGGGGAGCTGTTTTTT. Translated, it gives CASSYPIDRFTGELFF. Complete variable domain (other parts from reference TRBV5-1 and TRBJ2-2): KAGVTQTPRYLIKTRGQQVTLSCSPISGHRSVSWYQQTPGQGLQFLFEYFSETQRNKGNFPGRFSGRQFSNSRSEMNVSTLELGDSALYLCASSYPIDRFTGELFFGEGSRLTVL.